This T cell receptor (beta chain) was obtained from a study of blood T cell repertoires in COVID-19 (dated by TCRdb to 2020 to 2022). In terms of the full investigation: Samples covering the acute and convalescent phases of COVID-19 were provided by collaborators in the United States, Italy and Spain. Deeply sampled blood TCRbeta repertoires from subjects exposed to, actively infected with, or recovered from COVID-19 were included in the dataset. A freely available public database, intended as a resource for researchers studying the immune response to SARS-CoV-2, is where the repertoires were released. The material from the prospective study consisted of cDNA or gDNA derived from T cells, B-cell-depleted T cells, or PBMCs. Sample metadata almost always included a de-identified subject ID, COVID-19 status, age in years and sex. The samples were drawn from the first 160 participants of the ongoing ImmuneRACE study and from 1,254 subjects provided by 6 global collaborators. Where HLA class I and class II types were available, the types were taken from metadata supplied by the sample provider, not from assay-based typing. Broad study findings and their caveats: Clinical and demographic metadata were provided uncurated, with the amount varying by source and participant.

TCRbeta CDR3 regions were amplified from genomic DNA using the immunoSEQ Assay, a bias-controlled multiplex PCR. Turning to the authors' computational methods: Nucleated cell counts per sample were estimated from amplification of reference gene primers within the assay. Sequence reads were collapsed and filtered to measure the absolute abundance of every unique TCRbeta CDR3 rearrangement. For each sample, productive Simpson clonality was calculated by taking the square root of Simpson's diversity index across productive rearrangements. Not all clones reach the TCRdb copy of this immuneACCESS table, which keeps in-frame sequences only. Checked studies attribute under half of the gap to unresolved V genes and leave the rest unexplained. From that table come the V and J calls and clone size; the DNA was used to work out D and trimming. The sample table records over 110,000 clones; 75% to 90% of these occur just once. Around 10% of the sample belongs to the ten largest clones.

Participants in the prospective study were aged roughly 18 to 90 years, lived in about two dozen United States geographic areas, and enrolled through a virtual design. To assign participants to cohorts, the prospective study relied on clinical history that participants themselves reported in a screening survey and a study questionnaire. ImmuneRACE Cohort 3 recovered participants were defined by two consecutive negative NP/OP PCR tests, healthcare professional clearance, or symptom resolution. In the prospective study, mobile phlebotomists collected whole blood, serum and a nasopharyngeal or oropharyngeal swab from each participant. Participants in the prospective study had the option to provide additional blood draws and questionnaires over an approximately 2-month period. Before DNA extraction, blood samples from the prospective study were shipped at room temperature or frozen. A word on this clone: Its antigen remains unidentified. Per-base qualities were not stored, and no clone one base away is much larger.

The CDR3 has 13 amino acids, counting the end cysteine and phenylalanine. Left in the record is the CDR3 DNA by itself, 39 bases read in frame from the first base. Deletion took 2 bases off V and 8 bases off J, with a span of 10 bases between the germline ends. Via the germline V gene, CDR1 is MDHEN and CDR2 SYDVKM. The sample was PBMCs or T cells enriched from blood (not recorded which). The V and J genes are TRBV28 and TRBJ2-1; the D gene assignment is ambiguous. This clonotype was sampled from a man aged 55 to 70 who had recovered from COVID-19. The CDR3 sequence is CASSLARFYEQFF. The nucleotide sequence is given as TGTGCCAGCAGTTTAGCCCGGTTCTATGAGCAGTTCTTC.